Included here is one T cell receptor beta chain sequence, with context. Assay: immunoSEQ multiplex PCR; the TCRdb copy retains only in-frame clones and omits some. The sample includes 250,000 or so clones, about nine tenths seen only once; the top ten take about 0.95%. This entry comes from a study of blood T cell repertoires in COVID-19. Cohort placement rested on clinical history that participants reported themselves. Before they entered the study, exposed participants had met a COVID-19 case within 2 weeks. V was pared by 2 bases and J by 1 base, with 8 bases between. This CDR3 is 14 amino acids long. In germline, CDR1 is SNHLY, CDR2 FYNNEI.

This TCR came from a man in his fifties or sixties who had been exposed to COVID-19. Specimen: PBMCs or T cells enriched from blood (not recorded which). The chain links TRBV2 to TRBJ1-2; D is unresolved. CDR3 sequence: CASSELALNYGYTF. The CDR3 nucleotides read TGTGCCAGCAGTGAACTAGCACTTAACTATGGCTACACCTTC.